This T cell receptor (beta chain) came from a study of blood T cells in healthy people across ages. Study results and limitations: What prevented conclusive comparison of naive and antigen-experienced cells was that PBMCs were unsorted. Naive T cell percentage and TCR beta diversity correlated strongly.

The J segment lost 7 bases and the V segment lost 4 bases, leaving 5 bases of the junction unmatched. The CDR3 runs 12 residues. The germline V gene encodes CDR1 SQVTM and CDR2 ANQGSEA. This clonotype was counted at least ten times. Its target is not known. Healthy Caucasian individuals from Russia aged roughly 6 to 90 served as donors. A second about 6 to 12 cycle PCR used barcoded and J-beta primers. The template-switch adaptor was a 5' adaptor with 12 random nucleotides. It tagged each cDNA molecule. MiXCR, applied by TCRdb to the 5' RACE reads, yields one record per CDR3 protein. The data contain under 2 million distinct CDR3 sequences, 30% to 35% of them singletons.

The material sequenced was blood. This chain uses TRBV29-1 with TRBJ1-2; 8 nucleotides match TRBD1. The TCR was taken from a woman aged 25 to 39 in good health. The CDR3 sequence: CSVAQGAVGYTF. CDR3 DNA sequence: TGCAGCGTTGCCCAGGGGGCGGTTGGCTACACCTTC.